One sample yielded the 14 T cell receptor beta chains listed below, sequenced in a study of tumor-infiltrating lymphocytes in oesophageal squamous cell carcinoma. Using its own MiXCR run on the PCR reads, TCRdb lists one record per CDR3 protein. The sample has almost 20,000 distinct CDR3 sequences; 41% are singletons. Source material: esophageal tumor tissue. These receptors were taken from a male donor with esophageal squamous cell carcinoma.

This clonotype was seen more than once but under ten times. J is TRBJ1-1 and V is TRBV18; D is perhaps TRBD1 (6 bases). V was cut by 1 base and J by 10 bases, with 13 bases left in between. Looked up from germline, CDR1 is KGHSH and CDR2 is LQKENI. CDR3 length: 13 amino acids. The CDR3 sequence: CASSPRDQGIAFF. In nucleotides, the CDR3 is TGTGCCAGCTCACCACGGGATCAGGGGATAGCTTTCTTT.

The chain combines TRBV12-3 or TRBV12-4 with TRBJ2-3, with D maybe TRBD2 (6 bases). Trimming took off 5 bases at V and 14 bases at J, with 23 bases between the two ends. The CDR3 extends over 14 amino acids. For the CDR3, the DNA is TGTGCCAGCAGTCTGACTAGAGACACCGGGGAGCTGTATTTT. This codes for CASSLTRDTGELYF.

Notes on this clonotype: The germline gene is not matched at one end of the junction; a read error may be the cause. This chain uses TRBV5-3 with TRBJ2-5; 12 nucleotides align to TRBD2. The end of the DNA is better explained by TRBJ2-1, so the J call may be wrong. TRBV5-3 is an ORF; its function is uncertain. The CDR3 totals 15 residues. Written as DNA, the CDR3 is TGCGCCAGCAGCGCCCGGACTAGCGGGATTCGAGAGCAGTTCTTC. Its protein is CASSARTSGIREQFF.

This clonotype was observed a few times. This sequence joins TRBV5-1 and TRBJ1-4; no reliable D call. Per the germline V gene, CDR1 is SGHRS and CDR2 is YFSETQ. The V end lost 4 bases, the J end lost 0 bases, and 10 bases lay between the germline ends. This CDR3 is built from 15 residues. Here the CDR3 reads CASSPTVATNEKLFF. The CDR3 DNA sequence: TGCGCCAGCAGCCCGACGGTTGCAACTAATGAAAAACTGTTTTTT.

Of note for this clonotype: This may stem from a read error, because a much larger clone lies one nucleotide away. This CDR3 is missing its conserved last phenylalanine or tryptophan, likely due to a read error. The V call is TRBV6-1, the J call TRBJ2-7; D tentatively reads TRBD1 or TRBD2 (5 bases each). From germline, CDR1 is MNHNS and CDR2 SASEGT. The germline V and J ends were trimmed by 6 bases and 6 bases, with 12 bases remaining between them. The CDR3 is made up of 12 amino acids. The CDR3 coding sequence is TGTGCCAGCAGAAGAGGGGAGTCCGAGCAGTACTTA. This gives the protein CASRRGESEQYL.

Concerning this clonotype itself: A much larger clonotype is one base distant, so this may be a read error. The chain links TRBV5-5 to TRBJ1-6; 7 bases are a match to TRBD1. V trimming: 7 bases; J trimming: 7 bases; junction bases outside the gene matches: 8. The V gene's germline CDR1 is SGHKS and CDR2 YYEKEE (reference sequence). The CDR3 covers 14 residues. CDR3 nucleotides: TGTGCCAGCTCAAAGGACAGGCAAAATTCACCCCTCCACTTT. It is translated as CASSKDRQNSPLHF.

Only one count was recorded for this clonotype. CDR3 nucleotide sequence: TGTGCCAGCAGCCCCGCGGAGGGGGCACAATATGGCTACACCTTC. Its protein product is CASSPAEGAQYGYTF. J is TRBJ1-2 and V is TRBV7-2; 7 bases align to TRBD1. The CDR3 runs to 15 residues. The germline V gene encodes CDR1 SGHTA and CDR2 FQGNSA. V was pared by 5 bases and J by 5 bases, with 11 bases of the junction left unmatched.

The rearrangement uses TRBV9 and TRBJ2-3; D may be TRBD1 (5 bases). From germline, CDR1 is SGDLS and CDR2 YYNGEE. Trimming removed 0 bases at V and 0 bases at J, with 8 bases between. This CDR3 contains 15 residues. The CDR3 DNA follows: TGTGCCAGCAGCGTAGAGGGGTTCAGCACAGATACGCAGTATTTT. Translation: CASSVEGFSTDTQYF.

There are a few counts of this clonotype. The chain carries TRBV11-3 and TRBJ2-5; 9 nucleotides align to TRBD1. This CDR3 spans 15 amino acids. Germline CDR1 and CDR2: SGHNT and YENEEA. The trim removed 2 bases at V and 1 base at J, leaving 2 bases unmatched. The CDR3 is CASSLSGQGQETQYF. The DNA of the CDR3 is TGTGCCAGCAGCTTATCGGGACAGGGCCAAGAGACCCAGTACTTC.

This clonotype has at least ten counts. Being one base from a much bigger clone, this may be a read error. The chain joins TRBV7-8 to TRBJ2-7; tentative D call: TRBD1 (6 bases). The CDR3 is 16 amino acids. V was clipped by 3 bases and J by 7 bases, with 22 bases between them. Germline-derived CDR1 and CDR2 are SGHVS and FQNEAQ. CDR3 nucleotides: TGTGCCAGCAGCTTCTACGCAACAGGGAAGTACAATGAGCAGTACTTC. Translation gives CASSFYATGKYNEQYF.

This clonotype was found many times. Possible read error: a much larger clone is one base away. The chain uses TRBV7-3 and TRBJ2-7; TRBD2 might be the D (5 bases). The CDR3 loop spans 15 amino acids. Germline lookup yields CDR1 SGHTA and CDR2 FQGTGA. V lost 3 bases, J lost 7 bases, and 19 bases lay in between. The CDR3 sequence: CASSLEADTYNEQYF. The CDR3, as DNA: TGTGCCAGCAGCTTGGAAGCGGATACGTACAATGAGCAGTACTTC.

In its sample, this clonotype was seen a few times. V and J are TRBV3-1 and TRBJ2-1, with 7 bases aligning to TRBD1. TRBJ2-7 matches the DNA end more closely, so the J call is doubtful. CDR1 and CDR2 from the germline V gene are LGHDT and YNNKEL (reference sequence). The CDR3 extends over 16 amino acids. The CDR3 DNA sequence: TGTGCCAGCAGCTTCACCAGGGGGTCCTTGACCTACGAGCAGTACTTC. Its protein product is CASSFTRGSLTYEQYF.

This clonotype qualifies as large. CDR3 nucleotide sequence: TGTGCCAGCAGCGATACAGGGTCCCCCGGGGATACGCAGTATTTT. It encodes CASSDTGSPGDTQYF. V is TRBV7-9 and J is TRBJ2-3; D may be TRBD1 (6 bases). CDR1 is SEHNR and CDR2 is FQNEAQ in the germline V gene (reference sequence). This CDR3 contains 15 residues. Between the trimmed V and J ends, which lost 5 bases and 6 bases, there was a span of 18 bases.

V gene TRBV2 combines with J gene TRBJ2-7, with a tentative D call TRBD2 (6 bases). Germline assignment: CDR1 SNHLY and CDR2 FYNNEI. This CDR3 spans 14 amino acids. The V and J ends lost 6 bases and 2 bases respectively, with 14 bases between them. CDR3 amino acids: CASSTGLKTYEQYF. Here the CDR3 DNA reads TGTGCCAGCAGCACGGGACTCAAGACCTACGAGCAGTACTTC.